The TCR beta chain described here comes from a study of blood T cell repertoires in COVID-19. For the study at large: Samples came from the United States, Italy and Spain, spanning acute and convalescent COVID-19. T cells, B-cell-depleted T cells, or PBMCs supplied cDNA or gDNA.

Original methodology: Reference gene primer amplification gave estimated nucleated cell counts. TCRdb's table, derived via immunoSEQ multiplex PCR, lists solely in-frame clones and lacks some. The V and J calls and clone size come from that table; D and trimming were worked out from the DNA. The sample has 85,000 to 100,000 clones; roughly 85% are singletons. The sample consisted of peripheral blood. This clonotype originated in a man aged 45-65 years with active or convalescent COVID-19.

The CDR3 is CASSRGGEGTEAFF. CDR3 bases: TGTGCCAGTAGTAGGGGGGGCGAGGGCACTGAAGCTTTCTTT. The chain links TRBV19 to TRBJ1-1; D is perhaps TRBD1 (6 bases). The V gene lost 4 bases and the J gene lost 4 bases, with 13 bases spanning the gap. This CDR3 comprises 14 residues. CDR1 is LNHDA, CDR2 SQIVND, per germline (reference sequence).